The next 23 T cell receptor beta chains were all read from a single sample in a study of PD-L1 blockade in urothelial cancer. Using immunoSEQ multiplex PCR, the repertoire was profiled, and TCRdb retains in-frame clones only, with some absent. The sample carries 25,000 to 30,000 clones, more than 75% recorded once. Sequenced here: PBMCs, sampled around atezolizumab (anti-PD-L1) treatment. Every receptor here comes from a man aged 45-65 years with urothelial cancer.

The chain employs TRBV27 and TRBJ2-7, with 8 nucleotides matching TRBD1. Germline-derived CDR1 and CDR2 are MNHEY and SMNVEV (reference sequence). Unmatched junction bases numbered 8, after V lost 1 base and J lost 0 bases. The CDR3 covers 17 residues. The CDR3 loop is CASSLWRQGADSYEQYF. As DNA, the CDR3 is TGTGCCAGCAGTTTATGGCGTCAGGGGGCCGACTCCTACGAGCAGTACTTC.

J is TRBJ2-7 and V is TRBV25-1; TRBD1 agrees at 8 bases. This CDR3 comprises 14 residues. The germline V gene encodes CDR1 MGHDK and CDR2 SYGVNS. Losses at the gene ends were 6 bases for V and 6 bases for J; bases not matched to a gene: 10. DNA of the CDR3: TGTGCCAGCAGCGGGGACAGGTCCCAGGGCGAGCAGTACTTC. Residues: CASSGDRSQGEQYF.

The V and J genes are TRBV21-1 and TRBJ1-1; the table's D call TRBD1 went unverified against the DNA. TRBV21-1 represents a pseudogene. The CDR3 runs to 17 residues. The DNA for the CDR3 is TGTGCCAGCAGCAAAGGAACTCAGGCTCTGGAGAACACTGAAGCTTTCTTT. Translation: CASSKGTQALENTEAFF.

This chain connects TRBV2 to TRBJ2-1, with 9 bases aligning to TRBD2. CDR1 is SNHLY, CDR2 FYNNEI, per germline. This CDR3 is built from 19 residues. V lost 0 bases to trimming and J lost 4 bases; unmatched junction nucleotides: 13. The CDR3 here is CASSEALAAGGPPYNEQFF. In DNA, the CDR3 is TGTGCCAGCAGTGAAGCGCTTGCGGCGGGGGGGCCCCCATACAATGAGCAGTTCTTC. The variable domain in full, with the rest retrieved from reference TRBV2 and TRBJ2-1, is EPEVTQTPSHQVTQMGQEVILRCVPISNHLYFYWYRQILGQKVEFLVSFYNNEISEKSEIFDDQFSVERPDGSNFTLKIRSTKLEDSAMYFCASSEALAAGGPPYNEQFFGPGTRLTVL.

J is TRBJ1-1 and V is TRBV7-2; TRBD1 matches at 9 bases. CDR1 SGHTA and CDR2 FQGNSA come from the germline V gene. V gave up 9 bases and J gave up 5 bases; unmatched junction bases: 7. CDR3 length: 13 amino acids. The CDR3 is CASEQGARTEAFF. For the CDR3, the DNA is TGTGCCAGTGAACAGGGGGCGCGGACTGAAGCTTTCTTT.

This sequence joins TRBV11-2 and TRBJ1-1; D call uncertain. V was shortened by 1 base and J by 0 bases, with 9 bases between the two germline ends. Germline V gene sequence: CDR1 SGHAT, CDR2 FQNNGV. This CDR3 has 15 residues. In nucleotides, the CDR3 is TGTGCCAGCAGCTTAGGGGGAGCACTGAACACTGAAGCTTTCTTT. Translating it yields CASSLGGALNTEAFF.

CDR3 amino acids: CASSLGQVGSYEQYF. The CDR3 bases are TGCGCCAGCAGCTTGGGACAGGTGGGCTCCTACGAGCAGTACTTC. The genes are TRBV5-1 and TRBJ2-7; possible D gene TRBD1, 6 bases. V was cut by 0 bases and J by 0 bases, with 10 bases left in between. Germline V gene sequence: CDR1 SGHRS, CDR2 YFSETQ. The CDR3 contains 15 residues.

The V and J genes are TRBV7-9 and TRBJ2-5; TRBD1 matches 10 bases. The V and J ends lost 5 bases and 5 bases, in that order; junction bases with no gene match: 5. In germline, CDR1 is SEHNR, CDR2 FQNEAQ (reference sequence). CDR3 length equals 14 residues. The CDR3 DNA reads as TGTGCCAGCAGCGCGGGACAGGGGTTGGAGACCCAGTACTTC. Its translation is CASSAGQGLETQYF.

V is TRBV18 and J is TRBJ1-3, with 8 bases that match TRBD1. The germline CDR1 and CDR2 sequences are KGHSH and LQKENI. The J segment lost 3 bases and the V segment lost 3 bases, leaving 7 bases of the junction unmatched. The CDR3 runs to 16 residues. CDR3 sequence (DNA): TGTGCCAGCTCACCCGGGACAGGAACTCATGGAAACACCATATATTTT. It specifies CASSPGTGTHGNTIYF.

The J gene is TRBJ2-7, the V gene TRBV18; D perhaps matches TRBD1 (6 bases). Germline CDR1 and CDR2: KGHSH and LQKENI. V was shortened by 5 bases and J by 3 bases, with 17 bases between the two germline ends. There are 15 residues in the CDR3. This CDR3 reads CASSSLGGADYEQYF. The CDR3, as DNA: TGTGCCAGCTCATCACTAGGGGGTGCGGACTACGAGCAGTACTTC. Complete variable domain (other parts from reference TRBV18 and TRBJ2-7): NAGVMQNPRHLVRRRGQEARLRCSPMKGHSHVYWYRQLPEEGLKFMVYLQKENIIDESGMPKERFSAEFPKEGPSILRIQQVVRGDSAAYFCASSSLGGADYEQYFGPGTRLTVT.

The chain has TRBV7-6 and TRBJ2-5; weak D call: TRBD2 (7 bases). Between the trimmed V and J ends, which lost 4 bases and 11 bases, there was a span of 23 bases. There are 15 residues in the CDR3. CDR1 is SGHVS, CDR2 FNYEAQ, per germline. CDR3 amino acids: CASSSWGGPSEEQYF. The CDR3 DNA is TGTGCCAGCAGCTCTTGGGGGGGGCCGAGTGAAGAGCAGTACTTC.

This chain connects TRBV5-1 to TRBJ2-7; perhaps TRBD1 as D (5 bases). The germline gives CDR1 SGHRS, CDR2 YFSETQ. The CDR3 is made up of 12 amino acids. With 4 bases removed from V and 3 bases from J, the gap between germline ends came to 8 bases. The DNA for the CDR3 is TGCGCCAGCAGCCGTACAGGCTACGAGCAGTACTTC. Translation: CASSRTGYEQYF.

This chain uses TRBV4-1 with TRBJ2-7, with D possibly being TRBD1 (6 bases). The V gene lost 4 bases and the J gene lost 2 bases, with 21 bases spanning the gap. CDR3 length: 17 amino acids. The germline V gene encodes CDR1 MGHRA and CDR2 YSYEKL. CDR3 loop: CASSPSLVTGDPYEQYF. In DNA, the CDR3 is TGCGCCAGCAGCCCCTCTCTGGTGACAGGCGATCCCTACGAGCAGTACTTC.

The chain couples TRBV6-1 to TRBJ1-2; D not resolved. V gave up 6 bases and J gave up 0 bases, with 11 bases separating them. Germline V CDR1 and CDR2: MNHNS, SASEGT. CDR3 size: 14 residues. DNA of the CDR3: TGTGCCAGCAGGGCCCCGGGTACTAACTATGGCTACACCTTC. It yields the protein CASRAPGTNYGYTF.

This chain links TRBV29-1 with TRBJ2-7; D is perhaps TRBD1 (6 bases). CDR1 is SQVTM, CDR2 ANQGSEA, per germline. Trimming took 1 base from V and 2 from J, leaving 12 bases between them. The CDR3 runs 14 residues. DNA for the CDR3: TGCAGCGTTGAAGTTCGGCAGGGGACCTACGAGCAGTACTTC. Residues: CSVEVRQGTYEQYF.

This sequence joins TRBV6-1 and TRBJ1-3, with a tentative D call TRBD1 (6 bases). CDR1 is MNHNS and CDR2 is SASEGT in the germline V gene. The germline V and J ends were trimmed by 4 bases and 5 bases, with 15 bases remaining between them. The CDR3 contains 15 residues. CDR3 DNA sequence: TGTGCCAGCAGTGCGTTGACAGGTGGTCGAAACACCATATATTTT. Amino acids: CASSALTGGRNTIYF.

This chain connects TRBV6-5 to TRBJ2-3, with 11 bases that match TRBD1. The CDR3 is 16 amino acids. J was trimmed by 2 bases and V by 2 bases; bases with no gene match: 3. Germline CDR1 MNHEY, CDR2 SVGAGI. The CDR3 DNA reads TGTGCCAGCAGTTACGGGGACAGGGGGTACACAGATACGCAGTATTTT. This codes for CASSYGDRGYTDTQYF.

The V gene is TRBV6-5, the J gene TRBJ2-5; tentatively, D is TRBD2 (6 bases). The ends were cut back, 6 bases at V and 3 bases at J, with 8 bases in the middle. Per germline, CDR1 MNHEY and CDR2 SVGAGI. The CDR3 runs 12 residues. The CDR3 here is CASSPGEETQYF. DNA for the CDR3: TGTGCCAGCAGCCCGGGGGAAGAGACCCAGTACTTC.

This chain joins TRBV12-5 and TRBJ2-7; D may be TRBD1 (5 bases). V lost 0 bases and J lost 3, with 12 bases in between. The CDR3 contains 15 residues. The germline CDR1 and CDR2 sequences are LGHNT and FRNRAP. The CDR3 bases are TGTGCTAGTGGTTTGGTAGTACAGGTGTTCTACGAGCAGTACTTC. This translates into CASGLVVQVFYEQYF.

This clone appeared a single time. The J gene is TRBJ1-6, the V gene TRBV4-3; the D is unclear. The CDR3 is 13 amino acids. V was cut by 0 bases and J by 11 bases, with 8 bases left in between. Germline V CDR1 and CDR2: LGHNA, YSLEER. DNA of the CDR3: TGCGCCAGCAGCCAAGAGGGAGAGGCACCCCTCCACTTT. It translates to CASSQEGEAPLHF.

The V gene is TRBV5-4, the J gene TRBJ1-1, with 7 positions matching TRBD1. The CDR3 has 15 residues. Germline V CDR1 and CDR2: SGHNT, YYREEE (reference sequence). The V gene end was trimmed by 2 bases and the J gene end by 4 bases; junction bases not matched to a gene: 8. CDR3 region: CASSFRAGGSTEAFF. The CDR3 nucleotides are TGTGCCAGCAGCTTTCGGGCAGGGGGTAGCACTGAAGCTTTCTTT.

V usage is TRBV29-1 and J usage is TRBJ2-5; perhaps TRBD1 as D (6 bases). V was cut by 2 bases and J by 1 base, with 23 bases left in between. The CDR3 loop spans 18 amino acids. Germline V gives CDR1 SQVTM, CDR2 ANQGSEA. CDR3 nucleotide sequence: TGCAGCGTTGAAAGGGGGACAAACCTGGGGGTTTCCCAAGAGACCCAGTACTTC. Its translation: CSVERGTNLGVSQETQYF. Drawing the rest from reference TRBV29-1 and TRBJ2-5, the complete variable domain is SAVISQKPSRDICQRGTSLTIQCQVDSQVTMMFWYRQQPGQSLTLIATANQGSEATYESGFVIDKFPISRPNLTFSTLTVSNMSPEDSSIYLCSVERGTNLGVSQETQYFGPGTRLLVL.

The chain combines TRBV27 with TRBJ2-7; D not resolved. CDR3 length: 13 residues. V was cut by 3 bases and J by 1 base, with 7 bases left in between. Germline-derived CDR1 and CDR2 are MNHEY and SMNVEV (reference sequence). The DNA of the CDR3 is TGTGCCAGCAGTTTTTCAGCGTCCTACGAGCAGTACTTC. It is translated as CASSFSASYEQYF.